This T cell receptor (beta chain) was recovered during a study of shared clonotypes between healthy human individuals. The germline V and J ends were trimmed by 3 bases and 13 bases, with 16 bases remaining between them. The germline V gene encodes CDR1 SEHNR and CDR2 FQNEAQ (reference sequence). The CDR3 contains 13 residues. Generated by immunoSEQ multiplex PCR, the TCRdb table keeps only in-frame clones and is missing some. The table lists some 2 million clones, 95% of them singletons. Splitting the CD4+ cells yielded a CD45RA+ naive subset and a CD45RA-negative memory subset. The TCR comes from a man in his late teens or twenties in good health. The chain joins TRBV7-9 to TRBJ2-1; no reliable D call. The specimen was naive CD4+ T cells sorted from blood. This sample's subset: CD45RA+ positively selected. The CDR3 DNA is TGTGCCAGCAGCTTCCACTTGGACCAACCCCAGTTCTTC. This encodes CASSFHLDQPQFF.